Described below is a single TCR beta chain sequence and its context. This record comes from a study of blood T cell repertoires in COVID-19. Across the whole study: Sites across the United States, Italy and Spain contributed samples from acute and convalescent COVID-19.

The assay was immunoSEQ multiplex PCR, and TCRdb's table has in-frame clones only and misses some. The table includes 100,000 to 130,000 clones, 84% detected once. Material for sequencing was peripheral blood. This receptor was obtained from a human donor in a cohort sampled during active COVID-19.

The CDR3 region has the DNA TGTGCCAGCAGTTCCAGGGGAAGCTCCTACAATGAGCAGTTCTTC. It is translated as CASSSRGSSYNEQFF. This chain uses TRBV28 with TRBJ2-1, with D maybe TRBD1 (6 bases). Germline lookup yields CDR1 MDHEN and CDR2 SYDVKM. The CDR3 consists of 15 residues. V lost 4 bases, J lost 0 bases, and 10 bases lay in between.